This T cell receptor beta chain was recovered during a study of T cell clusters in autoimmune cytopenias. Study overall: The median distinct TRB clonotype count was approximately 2,500 per sample, from a median roughly 52,000 reads. Notes on the study in general: A dominant lymphoma-associated repertoire apparently masked the cluster-lack signature in secondary cytopenia versus chronic lymphocytic leukemia.

This clonotype is labeled medium-sized based on frequency. The antigen is unknown. TRB was amplified by touch-down multiplex PCR, primer pools A and B combined. From its re-call of the multiplex PCR reads, TCRdb lists each CDR3 protein once, without DNA. The sample shows about 2,500 distinct CDR3 sequences, and 50% to 75% sits with its ten largest clones. TRB was amplified from 250 ng of peripheral blood genomic DNA per sample. The CDR3 covers 17 residues. From germline, CDR1 is MNHEY and CDR2 SVGAGI. Sample: peripheral blood. This clonotype was obtained from a human donor with an autoimmune cytopenia or autoimmune hepatitis (not recorded which). The chain recombines TRBV6-5 with TRBJ2-3; TCRdb proposes TRBD2, but this gene call is untestable without DNA. CDR3 loop: CASSYRHRSSGGNTQYF.